The 19 T cell receptor beta chains listed next were all sequenced from one sample in a study of response to subunit inactivated influenza vaccine. TCRdb reanalysed the RT-PCR reads using MiXCR and keeps one entry per CDR3 protein. Here the sample spans 650,000 or so distinct CDR3 sequences, 13% to 15% being singletons. This material consisted of PBMCs from blood, taken approximately 15 days before vaccination. Receptors were obtained from a man aged 45-65 years who received an inactivated influenza vaccine.

The CDR3 reads CASSRDRSPYEQYF. CDR3 coding DNA: TGCGCCAGCAGCAGGGACAGGTCCCCCTACGAGCAGTACTTC. This rearrangement joins TRBV5-1 to TRBJ2-7; the match to TRBD1 covers 8 bases. The CDR3 runs to 14 residues. The germline CDR1 and CDR2 sequences are SGHRS and YFSETQ. The V and J ends lost 4 bases and 2 bases, in that order; junction bases with no gene match: 5.

This rearrangement joins TRBV12-3 or TRBV12-4 to TRBJ1-2; the match to TRBD1 covers 8 bases. The CDR3 spans 15 residues. V gave up 7 bases and J gave up 5 bases; unmatched junction bases: 12. Written as DNA, the CDR3 is TGTGCCAGCAACCCCGGGACAGGAGTTAAGTATGGCTACACCTTC. This encodes CASNPGTGVKYGYTF.

This clonotype was found many times. CDR3 residues: CASSLFPGETQYF. In nucleotides, the CDR3 is TGCGCCAGCAGCTTGTTCCCCGGGGAGACCCAGTACTTC. J is TRBJ2-5 and V is TRBV5-1; D gene ambiguous. Germline CDR1 SGHRS, CDR2 YFSETQ. The CDR3 is 13 amino acids. Trimming shortened V by 1 base and J by 5 bases, and 9 bases separated the two germline ends.

This clonotype has only a few counts. The CDR3: CASSQDRLSGGYGEQYF. The DNA of the CDR3 is TGCGCCAGCAGCCAAGATCGTTTATCGGGAGGGTATGGCGAGCAGTACTTC. The chain recombines TRBV4-3 with TRBJ2-7; TRBD2 matches at 8 bases. Germline CDR1 and CDR2: LGHNA and YSLEER. There are 17 residues in the CDR3. With V trimmed by 0 bases and J by 6 bases, 13 bases remained unmatched.

This clonotype was counted a few times. CDR3 loop: CASKTSYEQYF. The CDR3 DNA is TGTGCCAGCAAGACTAGCTACGAGCAGTACTTC. This chain links TRBV5-5 with TRBJ2-7, with a tentative D call TRBD2 (6 bases). This CDR3 has 11 residues. Germline values: CDR1 SGHKS, CDR2 YYEKEE (reference sequence). Between the trimmed V and J ends, which lost 6 bases and 3 bases, there was a span of 7 bases.

This clonotype has just a few counts. The chain employs TRBV28 and TRBJ1-5; D ambiguous. V was cut by 1 base and J by 2 bases, with 9 bases left in between. Germline V CDR1 and CDR2: MDHEN, SYDVKM. The CDR3 has 15 amino acids. The CDR3 DNA reads TGTGCCAGCAGTTTATTATTGGGAGGCAATCAGCCCCAGCATTTT. It yields the protein CASSLLLGGNQPQHF.

Concerning this clonotype: Germline is not matched at one junction end, which may reflect a read error. The genes are TRBV10-3 and TRBJ2-2, with D perhaps TRBD1 or TRBD2 (7 bases each). Germline CDR1 and CDR2: ENHRY and SYGVKD. The CDR3 has 14 amino acids. The CDR3 spells CAISEVDRSGEQFF. CDR3 in DNA: TGTGCCATCAGTGAGGTGGACAGGAGCGGGGAGCAGTTTTTT.

This clonotype has a count of ten or more. The gene calls are TRBV6-6 and TRBJ2-1, with D possibly TRBD2 on 6 matching bases. V was trimmed by 10 bases and J by 10 bases, leaving 17 bases between them. The CDR3 sequence is 12 residues long. Per the germline V gene, CDR1 is MNHNY and CDR2 is SVGAGI (reference sequence). The DNA for the CDR3 is TGTGCCATCCTGGCGGGATCGAAGGAGCAGTTCTTC. Its translation is CAILAGSKEQFF.

This clonotype showed up just a few times. The chain is built from TRBV28 and TRBJ2-3; D uncertain. This CDR3 has 14 residues. V was shortened by 6 bases and J by 4 bases, with 14 bases between the two germline ends. The germline V gene encodes CDR1 MDHEN and CDR2 SYDVKM. CDR3 nucleotides: TGTGCCAGCAGCCCTGGACGGGCGGCAGATACGCAGTATTTT. Translated: CASSPGRAADTQYF.

V usage is TRBV20-1 and J usage is TRBJ2-3; D remains unclear. With 0 bases removed from V and 4 bases from J, the gap between germline ends came to 14 bases. CDR1 is DFQATT and CDR2 is SNEGSKA in the germline V gene (reference sequence). This CDR3 contains 15 residues. The CDR3 DNA reads as TGCAGTGCTAGAGATCGAATGGGAAGGGCAGATACGCAGTATTTT. Translating gives CSARDRMGRADTQYF.

J is TRBJ2-5 and V is TRBV15, with D maybe TRBD2 (5 bases). Per the germline V gene, CDR1 is LNHNV and CDR2 is YYDKDF (reference sequence). V was shortened by 0 bases and J by 1 base, with 9 bases between the two germline ends. The CDR3 extends over 15 amino acids. The CDR3 DNA is TGTGCCACCAGCAGAGAACTAGGAAGCCAAGAGACCCAGTACTTC. This gives the protein CATSRELGSQETQYF.

The rearrangement uses TRBV6-5 and TRBJ1-2; TRBD1 agrees at 10 bases. This CDR3 has 16 residues. V gave up 4 bases and J gave up 2 bases; unmatched junction bases: 7. CDR1 and CDR2 from the germline V gene are MNHEY and SVGAGI. The CDR3 sequence is CASSSVTGQGNYGYTF. As DNA, the CDR3 is TGTGCCAGCAGTTCCGTCACGGGACAGGGGAACTATGGCTACACCTTC.

This clonotype showed up just a few times. The chain has TRBV4-1 and TRBJ1-1; 8 nucleotides agree with TRBD1. V lost 1 base to trimming and J lost 1 base; unmatched junction nucleotides: 5. CDR1 is MGHRA, CDR2 YSYEKL, per germline. There are 16 residues in the CDR3. This CDR3 is CASSQVSGGENTEAFF. CDR3 coding DNA: TGCGCCAGCAGCCAAGTTTCAGGGGGCGAGAACACTGAAGCTTTCTTT.

With respect to this clonotype: Its ends do not fully match the called genes, so a read error is possible. The rearrangement links TRBV12-3 or TRBV12-4 to TRBJ2-1, with D uncertain. This CDR3 is 18 amino acids long. CDR3 nucleotide sequence: TGTGCCACCAGTTTTAGCCCCCCTTCTTCCGGGTCCTACAATGAGCAGTTCTTC. Its protein product is CATSFSPPSSGSYNEQFF.

This clonotype was observed a few times. The J gene is TRBJ2-5, the V gene TRBV12-3 or TRBV12-4; 9 positions match TRBD2. The CDR3 totals 18 residues. The junction had 10 bases not matched to a gene; V was cut back by 2 bases and J by 0 bases. CDR3 in DNA: TGTGCCAGCAGTTTAAAATTTCCTAGCGGGGTATACCAAGAGACCCAGTACTTC. Translating gives CASSLKFPSGVYQETQYF.

Concerning this clonotype: A read error may account for a junction end that differs from germline. The chain is built from TRBV7-9 and TRBJ1-2, with D uncertain. Germline values: CDR1 SEHNR, CDR2 FQNEAQ (reference sequence). This CDR3 is built from 13 residues. The CDR3 spells CASSQRQAYGCTF. The CDR3 region has the DNA TGTGCCAGCAGCCAACGGCAGGCCTATGGCTGCACCTTC.

The rearrangement joins TRBV19 to TRBJ2-5; D is unresolved. The CDR3 loop spans 14 amino acids. Per the germline V gene, CDR1 is LNHDA and CDR2 is SQIVND (reference sequence). V lost 3 bases and J 0 bases, leaving 8 bases between the germline ends. Here the CDR3 DNA reads TGTGCCAGTAGTATGCCCACAAACCAAGAGACCCAGTACTTC. Translating it yields CASSMPTNQETQYF.

The chain combines TRBV9 with TRBJ2-4; D tentatively reads TRBD1 or TRBD2 (6 bases each). CDR3 length equals 15 residues. Trimming pared 0 bases from V and 8 bases from J, leaving 15 bases between. Germline CDR1 and CDR2: SGDLS and YYNGEE. The CDR3 region is CASSVEGGPRDIQYF. CDR3 coding DNA: TGTGCCAGCAGCGTAGAGGGGGGTCCCCGTGACATTCAGTACTTC.

This clonotype has just a few counts. This chain joins TRBV6-1 and TRBJ2-1, with 9 bases aligning to TRBD2. Losses at the gene ends were 7 bases for V and 6 bases for J; bases not matched to a gene: 10. Germline V gene sequence: CDR1 MNHNS, CDR2 SASEGT. This CDR3 is 15 amino acids long. The CDR3 spells CASMKLSSGSNEQFF. The CDR3 DNA follows: TGTGCCAGCATGAAATTGAGTAGCGGGAGCAATGAGCAGTTCTTC.